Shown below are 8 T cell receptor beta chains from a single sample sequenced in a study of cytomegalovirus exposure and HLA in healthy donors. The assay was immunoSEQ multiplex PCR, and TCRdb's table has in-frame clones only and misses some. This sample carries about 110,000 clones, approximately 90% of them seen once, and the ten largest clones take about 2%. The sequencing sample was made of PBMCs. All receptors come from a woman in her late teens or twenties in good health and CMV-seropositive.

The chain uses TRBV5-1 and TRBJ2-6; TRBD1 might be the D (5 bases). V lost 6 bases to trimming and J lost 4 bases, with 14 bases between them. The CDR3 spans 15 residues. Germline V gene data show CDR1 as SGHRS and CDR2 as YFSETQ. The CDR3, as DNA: TGCGCCAGCACTGGGGCACGCACGGGGGCCAACGTCCTGACTTTC. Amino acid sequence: CASTGARTGANVLTF.

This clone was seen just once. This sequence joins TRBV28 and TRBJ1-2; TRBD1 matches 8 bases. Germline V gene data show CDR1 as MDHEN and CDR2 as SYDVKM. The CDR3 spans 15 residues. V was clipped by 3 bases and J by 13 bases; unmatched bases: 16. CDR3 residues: CASSFTSRAGGRCTF. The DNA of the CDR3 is TGTGCCAGCAGTTTTACAAGTCGGGCAGGGGGCAGATGCACCTTC.

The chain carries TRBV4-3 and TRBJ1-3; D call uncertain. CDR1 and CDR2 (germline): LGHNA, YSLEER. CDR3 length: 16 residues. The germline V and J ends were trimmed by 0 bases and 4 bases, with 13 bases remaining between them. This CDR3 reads CASSQDHPSVGNTIYF. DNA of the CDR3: TGCGCCAGCAGCCAAGATCACCCCTCGGTGGGAAACACCATATATTTT.

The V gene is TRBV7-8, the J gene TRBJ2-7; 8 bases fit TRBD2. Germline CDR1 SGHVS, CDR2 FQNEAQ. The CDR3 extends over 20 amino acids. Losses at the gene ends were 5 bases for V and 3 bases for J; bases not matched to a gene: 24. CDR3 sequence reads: CASSPTSPGGTTPGGYEQYV. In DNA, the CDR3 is TGTGCCAGCAGCCCGACGTCTCCGGGGGGGACCACACCGGGGGGCTACGAGCAGTACGTC.

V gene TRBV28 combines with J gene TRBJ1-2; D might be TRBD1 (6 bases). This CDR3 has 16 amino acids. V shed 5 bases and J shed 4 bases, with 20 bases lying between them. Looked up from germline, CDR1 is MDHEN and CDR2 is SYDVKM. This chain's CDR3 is CASSIPGVQDFYGYTF. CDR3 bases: TGTGCCAGCAGTATTCCAGGGGTACAGGACTTCTATGGCTACACCTTC.

The CDR3 sequence is CASSSWRGLNEQFF. As DNA, the CDR3 is TGTGCCAGCAGCTCGTGGCGGGGCCTCAATGAGCAGTTCTTC. This chain links TRBV7-2 with TRBJ2-1, with D perhaps matching TRBD2 (6 bases). This CDR3 has 14 amino acids. Germline V gene data show CDR1 as SGHTA and CDR2 as FQGNSA. Trimming took 4 bases from V and 6 from J, leaving 13 bases between them. Drawing the rest from reference TRBV7-2 and TRBJ2-1, the complete variable domain is GAGVSQSPSNKVTEKGKDVELRCDPISGHTALYWYRQSLGQGLEFLIYFQGNSAPDKSGLPSDRFSAERTGGSVSTLTIQRTQQEDSAVYLCASSSWRGLNEQFFGPGTRLTVL.

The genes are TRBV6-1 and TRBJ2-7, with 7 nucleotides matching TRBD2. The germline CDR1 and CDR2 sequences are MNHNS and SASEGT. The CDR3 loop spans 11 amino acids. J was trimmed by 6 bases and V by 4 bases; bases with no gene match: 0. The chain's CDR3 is CASSGGGEQYV. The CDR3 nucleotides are TGTGCCAGCAGTGGGGGGGGCGAGCAGTACGTC.

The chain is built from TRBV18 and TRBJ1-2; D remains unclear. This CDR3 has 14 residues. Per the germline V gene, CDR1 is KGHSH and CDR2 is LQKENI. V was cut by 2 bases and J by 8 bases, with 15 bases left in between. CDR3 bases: TGTGCCAGCTCACCAGCACTTACCACTGAAGGCTACACCTTC. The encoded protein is CASSPALTTEGYTF.